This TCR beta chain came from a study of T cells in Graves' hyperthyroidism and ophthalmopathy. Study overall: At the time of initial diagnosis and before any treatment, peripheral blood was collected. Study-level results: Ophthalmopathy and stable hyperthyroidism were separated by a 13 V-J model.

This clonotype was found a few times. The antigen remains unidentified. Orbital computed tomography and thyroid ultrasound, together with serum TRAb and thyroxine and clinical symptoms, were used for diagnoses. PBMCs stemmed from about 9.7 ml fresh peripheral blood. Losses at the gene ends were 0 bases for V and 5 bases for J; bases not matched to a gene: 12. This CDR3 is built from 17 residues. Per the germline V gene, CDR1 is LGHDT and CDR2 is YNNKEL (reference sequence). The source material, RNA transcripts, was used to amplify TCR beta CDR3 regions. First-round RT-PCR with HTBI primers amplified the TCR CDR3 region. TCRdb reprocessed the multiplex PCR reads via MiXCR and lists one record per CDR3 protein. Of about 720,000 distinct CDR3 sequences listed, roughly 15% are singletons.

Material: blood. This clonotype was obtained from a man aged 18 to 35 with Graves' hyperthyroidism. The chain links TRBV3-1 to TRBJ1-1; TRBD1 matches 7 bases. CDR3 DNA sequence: TGTGCCAGCAGCCAAGAAATCCAGGGGGAGGGAGTAACTGAAGCTTTCTTT. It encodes CASSQEIQGEGVTEAFF.